This TCR beta chain was captured in a study of cytomegalovirus exposure and HLA in healthy donors. The overall study: An early release of data contained tens of millions of unique TCRs, which came from HLA-typed donors.

On this clone itself: What it binds is unknown.

Primers for the PCR totalled 60 Vbeta and 13 Jbeta. Libraries were prepared by immunoSEQ multiplex PCR; TCRdb keeps only in-frame clonotypes and omits some of them. The data hold about 120,000 clones, with 82% observed a single time. General observations from the study: A later analysis reportedly found that, within productive TCRs, an Asian-associated ancestry cluster had fewer N-insertions than the mean observed across the roughly 730 donors. Cytomegalovirus status was reportedly diagnosed by the classifier with high sensitivity and specificity.

Sequenced sample: PBMCs. This TCR came from a woman aged 18-35 years in good health and CMV-seronegative.

CDR3 sequence reads: CASSSAGTGEKLFF. The CDR3 DNA follows: TGTGCCAGCAGTTCTGCCGGGACAGGGGAAAAACTGTTTTTT. The chain joins TRBV6-1 to TRBJ1-4; the match to TRBD1 covers 9 bases. The CDR3 consists of 14 residues. V lost 5 bases and J lost 8; bases outside the gene matches: 6. Germline V gives CDR1 MNHNS, CDR2 SASEGT.